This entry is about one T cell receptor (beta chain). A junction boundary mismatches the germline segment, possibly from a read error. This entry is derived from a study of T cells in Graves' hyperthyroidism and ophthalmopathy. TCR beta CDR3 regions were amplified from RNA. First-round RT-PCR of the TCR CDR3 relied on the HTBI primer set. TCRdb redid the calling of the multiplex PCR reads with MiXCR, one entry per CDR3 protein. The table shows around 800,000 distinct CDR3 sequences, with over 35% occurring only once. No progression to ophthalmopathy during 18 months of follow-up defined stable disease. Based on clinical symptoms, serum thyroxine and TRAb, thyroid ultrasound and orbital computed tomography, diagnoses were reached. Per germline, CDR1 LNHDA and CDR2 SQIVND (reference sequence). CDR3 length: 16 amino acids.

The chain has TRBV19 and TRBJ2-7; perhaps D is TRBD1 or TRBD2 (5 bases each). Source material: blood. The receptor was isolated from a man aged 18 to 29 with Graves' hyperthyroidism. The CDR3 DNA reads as TGTGCCACTAGTATGCGACGGGACGGCCCCTCCTACGAGCAGTACTTC. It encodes CATSMRRDGPSYEQYF. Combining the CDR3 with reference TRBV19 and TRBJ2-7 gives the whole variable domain DGGITQSPKYLFRKEGQNVTLSCEQNLNHDAMYWYRQDPGQGLRLIYYSQIVNDFQKGDIAEGYSVSREKKESFPLTVTSAQKNPTAFYLCATSMRRDGPSYEQYFGPGTRLTVT.